Listed here is a single T cell receptor beta chain. Its target is not known. This sample stems from a study of T cell responses to AZD1222 COVID-19 vaccine. Whole-study results and caveats: Among AZD1222 vaccinees, only 5 to 7 were seropositive at baseline. Two AZD1222 administrations were followed by greater Spike-specific TCR breadth and depth.

Assay: immunoSEQ multiplex PCR; the TCRdb copy retains only in-frame clones and omits some. The data hold 100,000 to 150,000 clones, with about 90% observed a single time. With 5 bases removed from V and 1 base from J, the gap between germline ends came to 17 bases. CDR1 and CDR2 from the germline V gene are SEHNR and FQNEAQ (reference sequence). The CDR3 totals 16 residues. The input for sequencing was peripheral blood, taken on day 0 of MenACWY control vaccination. The source of this sequence is an adult in good health. The V call is TRBV7-9, the J call TRBJ1-1, with D perhaps matching TRBD1 (6 bases). The CDR3 bases are TGTGCCAGCAGCCGGGGGGGGCGTCAGGGGAACACTGAAGCTTTCTTT. Protein sequence: CASSRGGRQGNTEAFF.